This TCR beta chain came from a study of pediatric ulcerative colitis. CDR1 and CDR2 from the germline V gene are SGHAT and FQNNGV. The trim removed 5 bases at V and 6 bases at J, leaving 14 bases unmatched. The CDR3 contains 16 residues. This was a survey-level run. Repertoires were generated with immunoSEQ multiplex PCR, while TCRdb's copy carries only in-frame clones and drops some. The sample yields 50,000 to 65,000 clones, around 85% seen once. No immunosuppressive drugs were given to ulcerative colitis patients before diagnostic colonoscopy. Study observations and caveats: Rectal repertoires separated controls, mild-moderate and acute severe colitis.

As for this clone: Its matching antigen is unknown.

The genes are TRBV11-2 and TRBJ2-7; 9 nucleotides line up with TRBD1. The clonotype originates from a boy aged 10-17 years with severe ulcerative colitis. The sequencing input was blood. CDR3 DNA sequence: TGTGCCAGCAGCGGAAATCCGGGACAGGGATGGGGCGAGCAGTACTTC. It yields the protein CASSGNPGQGWGEQYF.